Below are 9 T cell receptor beta chains sequenced from a single sample in a study of blood T cell repertoires in COVID-19. Libraries were prepared by immunoSEQ multiplex PCR; TCRdb keeps only in-frame clonotypes and omits some of them. The data contain over 200,000 clones, around 81% of them singletons. Sequencing was performed on peripheral blood. Receptor source: a man aged 45-60 years with active or convalescent COVID-19.

V is TRBV27 and J is TRBJ1-2, with 7 bases that match TRBD1. CDR1 is MNHEY and CDR2 is SMNVEV in the germline V gene (reference sequence). Trimming cost V 5 bases and J 5 bases; bases outside gene matches: 11. This CDR3 region has 15 residues. As DNA, the CDR3 is TGTGCCAGCAGTCCAAGACAGGGAAAGACGTATGGCTACACCTTC. This codes for CASSPRQGKTYGYTF.

V usage is TRBV7-8 and J usage is TRBJ1-1; D is possibly TRBD1 (5 bases). Germline CDR1 SGHVS, CDR2 FQNEAQ. The CDR3 sequence is 13 residues long. The V end lost 1 base, the J end lost 5 bases, and 8 bases lay between the germline ends. The CDR3 region is CASSLGSGTEAFF. CDR3 nucleotides: TGTGCCAGCAGCTTAGGGTCAGGGACTGAAGCTTTCTTT.

V and J are TRBV7-9 and TRBJ1-5, with 10 bases aligning to TRBD1. Germline trimming cut 5 bases from V and 5 bases from J; bases unmatched to any gene: 9. Germline assignment: CDR1 SEHNR and CDR2 FQNEAQ (reference sequence). The CDR3 covers 16 residues. CDR3 sequence reads: CASSLFGTGEDQPQHF. In DNA, the CDR3 is TGTGCCAGCAGCCTCTTTGGGACAGGGGAGGATCAGCCCCAGCATTTT.

This sequence joins TRBV18 and TRBJ1-6; D is perhaps TRBD1 (5 bases). V was cut by 6 bases and J by 0 bases, with 15 bases left in between. From germline, CDR1 is KGHSH and CDR2 LQKENI. The CDR3 is made up of 17 amino acids. The CDR3 loop reads CASSLREESSYNSPLHF. The CDR3 DNA is TGTGCCAGCTCCCTCAGGGAGGAGAGCTCCTATAATTCACCCCTCCACTTT.

This chain connects TRBV6-6 to TRBJ1-2, with 8 nucleotides matching TRBD1. The V segment lost 2 bases and the J segment 8 bases; nucleotides outside the gene matches: 10. Germline-derived CDR1 and CDR2 are MNHNY and SVGAGI (reference sequence). The CDR3 covers 15 residues. The CDR3 coding sequence is TGTGCCAGCAGTTACGAGCCACAGGGGGGCAGCGGCTACACCTTC. This encodes CASSYEPQGGSGYTF.

This clone has only one observation. This sequence joins TRBV5-1 and TRBJ2-3; D gene unclear. Germline values: CDR1 SGHRS, CDR2 YFSETQ. The CDR3 has 14 amino acids. Trimming cost V 0 bases and J 0 bases, with 5 bases left between them. The CDR3 spells CASSLVGSTDTQYF. The CDR3 coding sequence is TGCGCCAGCAGCTTGGTCGGGAGCACAGATACGCAGTATTTT.

V is TRBV19 and J is TRBJ1-6; 8 nucleotides agree with TRBD1. This CDR3 is built from 15 residues. Trimming took 4 bases from V and 9 from J; bases not matched to a gene: 8. The germline V gene encodes CDR1 LNHDA and CDR2 SQIVND (reference sequence). The CDR3 nucleotides are TGTGCCAGTAGTACGAACAGGGGGGCCGGTTCACCCCTCCACTTT. It specifies CASSTNRGAGSPLHF.

V is TRBV19 and J is TRBJ1-5, with a tentative D call TRBD1 (5 bases). CDR3 length: 15 residues. V gave up 1 base and J gave up 1 base, with 8 bases separating them. Germline loops: CDR1 LNHDA, CDR2 SQIVND (reference sequence). CDR3 sequence: CASSIVGASNQPQHF. The CDR3 coding sequence is TGTGCCAGTAGTATAGTTGGGGCGAGCAATCAGCCCCAGCATTTT.

The chain carries TRBV29-1 and TRBJ2-7, with D possibly TRBD1 on 6 matching bases. This CDR3 spans 13 amino acids. Trimming pared 4 bases from V and 5 bases from J, leaving 15 bases between. Germline CDR1 SQVTM, CDR2 ANQGSEA. The chain's CDR3 is CSVALPTGNEQYF. DNA of the CDR3: TGCAGCGTTGCGTTACCCACAGGGAACGAGCAGTACTTC.